This TCR beta chain was recovered during a study of T cells after yellow fever vaccination. The length of the CDR3 is 15 residues. Trimming cost V 0 bases and J 4 bases, with 13 bases left between them. From germline, CDR1 is SGHRS and CDR2 YFSETQ. This clonotype has a handful of counts. General observations from the study: The appearance of a small share of clonotypes in both CD4 and CD8 compartments was observed.

TCRdb ran MiXCR on the 5' RACE reads and lists one entry per CDR3 protein. The repertoire holds 96,000 or so distinct CDR3 sequences, with almost 9% as singletons. The chain links TRBV5-1 to TRBJ1-2; a weak D match, TRBD1 (5 bases). The origin of this receptor is a man aged 18 to 35 who received the YFV17D yellow fever vaccine. Material: CD8+ T cells not binding an NS4B(214-222) dextramer, sorted from PBMCs, obtained around 14 days after the first yellow fever vaccination. The CDR3 DNA reads as TGCGCCAGCAGCTTGGGTTGGGACCTAGGCTATGGCTACACCTTC. It yields the protein CASSLGWDLGYGYTF.